The 9 T cell receptor beta chains below come from one sample, sequenced in a study of T-cell memory formation after mild COVID-19. TCRdb re-called the 5' RACE reads through MiXCR, storing one row per CDR3 protein. The table has some 320,000 distinct CDR3 sequences, 13% to 15% seen once. The sample was PBMCs or a T cell subset sorted from them (not recorded which). All receptors derive from a man between 18 and 35 years old who had mild COVID-19 (a few samples of this study predate the infection). Cell type and time point are not known.

This chain links TRBV7-2 with TRBJ1-1; TRBD1 is a possible D gene (6 bases). Trimming cost V 8 bases and J 6 bases, with 22 bases left between them. This CDR3 spans 15 amino acids. Germline CDR1 and CDR2: SGHTA and FQGNSA. CDR3 DNA sequence: TGTGCCAGCTGCCCCGGAGGGACAAGGGCGGCTGAAGCTTTCTTT. Its translation is CASCPGGTRAAEAFF.

The gene calls are TRBV15 and TRBJ2-5; D call uncertain. The length of the CDR3 is 11 residues. Germline loops: CDR1 LNHNV, CDR2 YYDKDF (reference sequence). V shed 7 bases and J shed 5 bases, with 8 bases lying between them. Written as DNA, the CDR3 is TGTGCCACCACCGGTCGGGAGACCCAGTACTTC. It encodes CATTGRETQYF.

This clonotype came up a few times. This chain's CDR3 is CASSYVGAGGYTF. The CDR3 DNA is TGTGCCAGCAGTTACGTAGGGGCTGGTGGCTACACCTTC. The rearrangement uses TRBV6-5 and TRBJ1-2; the D gene is possibly TRBD1 (5 bases). Germline CDR1 and CDR2: MNHEY and SVGAGI. The CDR3 covers 13 residues. V shed 2 bases and J shed 7 bases, with 11 bases lying between them.

In this sample, this clonotype turned up many times. The chain is built from TRBV7-2 and TRBJ2-3; possibly TRBD1 for D (5 bases). This CDR3 region has 16 residues. CDR1 and CDR2 from the germline V gene are SGHTA and FQGNSA. V dropped 7 bases and J dropped 0 bases, with 17 bases sitting between them. Here the CDR3 DNA reads TGTGCCAGCAACCCCTTTGGGGCAGGGAGCACAGATACGCAGTATTTT. Protein: CASNPFGAGSTDTQYF.

This clonotype was recorded a few times. The chain links TRBV6-2 or TRBV6-3 to TRBJ2-5; D gene unclear. Per germline, CDR1 MNHEY and CDR2 SVGEGT. The CDR3 totals 12 residues. The V gene lost 2 bases and the J gene lost 9 bases, with 10 bases spanning the gap. CDR3 amino acids: CASSYPRIPQYF. Written as DNA, the CDR3 is TGTGCCAGCAGTTACCCCAGGATTCCCCAGTACTTC.

This clonotype showed up just a few times. This chain connects TRBV5-1 to TRBJ2-3; D unclear. V was pared by 0 bases and J by 4 bases, with 6 bases between. The germline CDR1 and CDR2 sequences are SGHRS and YFSETQ. The CDR3 is 13 amino acids. The CDR3 DNA is TGCGCCAGCAGCTTGGATCATGCAGATACGCAGTATTTT. Encoded protein: CASSLDHADTQYF.

The chain combines TRBV4-2 with TRBJ2-5; TRBD2 matches 12 bases. Germline V gene data show CDR1 as LGHNA and CDR2 as YNFKEQ. CDR3 size: 16 residues. V was clipped by 4 bases and J by 1 base; unmatched bases: 4. The CDR3 DNA sequence: TGTGCCAGCAGCCGAGAACTAGCGGGGGGCCAAGAGACCCAGTACTTC. Its translation is CASSRELAGGQETQYF.

The chain recombines TRBV29-1 with TRBJ2-1, with D maybe TRBD2 (6 bases). The CDR3 spans 13 residues. Per the germline V gene, CDR1 is SQVTM and CDR2 is ANQGSEA. V was cut by 6 bases and J by 12 bases, with 21 bases left in between. The CDR3 loop is CSVSRDSSRLQFF. CDR3 DNA: TGCAGCGTCTCACGGGACTCCTCCCGGTTGCAGTTCTTC.

This clonotype has at least ten counts. The V call is TRBV20-1, the J call TRBJ2-1, with D tentatively TRBD1 or TRBD2 (6 bases each). From germline, CDR1 is DFQATT and CDR2 SNEGSKA (reference sequence). Trimming pared 6 bases from V and 11 bases from J, leaving 20 bases between. This CDR3 has 13 amino acids. CDR3 in DNA: TGCAGTGCGACCCGCCCCGGGGGCAGTAAGCAGTTCTTC. It yields the protein CSATRPGGSKQFF.